These T cell receptor beta chains were read from a single sample in a study of identical twins. TCRdb ran MiXCR on the 5' RACE reads and lists one entry per CDR3 protein. The sample yields 570,000 or so distinct CDR3 sequences, approximately 9.6% seen once. The same specimen was also included in a second study, on yellow fever vaccine responses in identical twins.

Sequencing was done on a sample of PBMCs. The receptors were sampled from a woman under 30 in good health. CDR3s include the opening cysteine and the closing phenylalanine or tryptophan. A D gene is named only where the DNA matches it firmly. Size is omitted from some rows. Given values are once, few, many or a class for expanded clones.

TRBJ2-1 | NA | TRBV21-1 | NA | CASSTPVGFCGDYNEQFF | TGTGCCAGCAGCACCCCCGTAGGGTTTTGCGGAGACTACAATGAGCAGTTCTTC
TRBJ2-2 | few | TRBV4-3 | NA | CASSQRPAGNTGELFF | TGCGCCAGCAGCCAACGCCCAGCGGGGAACACCGGGGAGCTGTTTTTT
TRBJ2-5 | NA | TRBV20-1 | TRBD2 | CSARGGTSRGRAETQYF | TGCAGTGCTAGAGGCGGGACTAGCAGGGGACGGGCGGAGACCCAGTACTTC
TRBJ2-3 | few | TRBV20-1 | TRBD1 | CSAKSGQGLGDTQYF | TGCAGTGCTAAAAGTGGACAGGGCCTGGGGGATACGCAGTATTTT
TRBJ2-1 | NA | TRBV4-2 | TRBD2 | CASSQDVAGFYNEQFF | TGTGCCAGCAGCCAAGACGTAGCGGGATTCTACAATGAGCAGTTCTTC
TRBJ2-7 | few | TRBV5-4 | NA | CASSPLGGYEQYF | TGTGCCAGCAGCCCCCTTGGGGGCTACGAGCAGTACTTC
TRBJ2-3 | few | TRBV7-2 | TRBD2 | CASSLIGGGNTDTQYF | TGTGCCAGCAGCTTAATTGGCGGGGGAAACACAGATACGCAGTATTTT
TRBJ2-4 | once | TRBV4-1 | NA | CASSQDDFSAVAKNIQYF | TGCGCCAGCAGCCAAGATGACTTTAGCGCAGTAGCCAAAAACATTCAGTACTTC
TRBJ2-7 | many | TRBV3-1 | NA | CASSQDEGLEQYF | TGTGCCAGCAGCCAAGATGAGGGTCTCGAGCAGTACTTC
TRBJ2-7 | many | TRBV6-2/TRBV6-3 | NA | CASSYQGPYEQYF | TGTGCCAGCAGTTACCAGGGTCCCTACGAGCAGTACTTC
TRBJ2-3 | many | TRBV6-5 | TRBD1 | CASSLKPGQGGTQYF | TGTGCCAGCAGTTTAAAACCGGGACAGGGGGGTACGCAGTATTTT
TRBJ1-1 | many | TRBV10-3 | NA | CAISDFPGRDLNTEAFF | TGTGCCATCAGTGATTTTCCGGGGAGAGACTTGAACACTGAAGCTTTCTTT
TRBJ1-1 | NA | TRBV6-2/TRBV6-3 | NA | CASSRSDENTEAFF | TGTGCCAGCAGCCGATCGGACGAGAACACTGAAGCTTTCTTT
TRBJ2-1 | many | TRBV6-2/TRBV6-3 | NA | CASSSQVSYNEQFF | TGTGCCAGCAGTTCTCAGGTCTCCTACAATGAGCAGTTCTTC
TRBJ2-2 | once | TRBV11-3 | NA | CASSSSSQTNTGELFF | TGTGCCAGCAGCTCCTCAAGTCAAACGAACACCGGGGAGCTGTTTTTT
TRBJ2-3 | many | TRBV5-1 | NA | CASVSDPSTDTQYF | TGCGCCAGCGTCAGCGACCCTAGCACAGATACGCAGTATTTT
TRBJ2-1 | NA | TRBV5-1 | TRBD2 | CASTREERAPSGEQFF | TGCGCCAGCACCCGGGAGGAGCGGGCCCCCTCGGGTGAGCAGTTCTTC
TRBJ2-1 | NA | TRBV7-8 | NA | CASSLGPGTNEQFF | TGTGCCAGCAGCTTAGGCCCCGGGACCAATGAGCAGTTCTTC
TRBJ2-5 | few | TRBV6-1 | NA | CASSGRVRQETQYF | TGTGCCAGCAGTGGGAGAGTTAGGCAAGAGACCCAGTACTTC
TRBJ1-6 | NA | TRBV27 | TRBD1 | CASSSRTGLNSPLHF | TGTGCCAGCAGTTCACGGACAGGGCTTAATTCACCCCTCCACTTT
TRBJ2-1 | many | TRBV5-4 | NA | CASSPTADSYNEQFF | TGTGCCAGCAGCCCAACAGCGGACTCCTACAATGAGCAGTTCTTC
TRBJ2-3 | NA | TRBV19 | NA | CARLVSGGSTDTQYF | TGTGCCAGGCTGGTTAGCGGAGGCAGCACAGATACGCAGTATTTT
TRBJ2-1 | many | TRBV5-1 | TRBD2 | CASRRWGSAGGNEQFF | TGCGCCAGCAGACGATGGGGTAGCGCGGGGGGCAATGAGCAGTTCTTC
TRBJ2-1 | NA | TRBV7-6 | TRBD2 | CASSLYTSGDEQFF | TGTGCCAGCAGCTTATACACTAGCGGGGATGAGCAGTTCTTC
TRBJ1-4 | NA | TRBV25-1 | TRBD1 | CASSEAGTGGGKLFF | TGTGCCAGCAGTGAGGCCGGGACAGGGGGTGGCAAACTGTTTTTT
TRBJ2-7 | NA | TRBV25-1 | NA | CASSPSRTVSSYEQYF | TGTGCCAGCAGTCCTTCGCGGACAGTAAGCTCCTACGAGCAGTACTTC
TRBJ2-3 | many | TRBV7-2 | NA | CASSPLSSTDTQYF | TGTGCCAGCAGCCCTCTTTCTAGCACAGATACGCAGTATTTT
TRBJ2-1 | NA | TRBV9 | NA | CASSVESGYNEQFF | TGTGCCAGCAGCGTAGAATCTGGCTACAATGAGCAGTTCTTC
TRBJ1-1 | many | TRBV7-9 | NA | CASSLASGGTEAFF | TGTGCCAGCAGCTTAGCGTCAGGAGGCACTGAAGCTTTCTTT
TRBJ2-7 | few | TRBV6-6 | NA | CASSYSLYEQYF | TGTGCCAGCAGTTACTCGTTATACGAGCAGTACTTC
TRBJ2-1 | few | TRBV20-1 | TRBD2 | CSARRPGGPMNEQFF | TGCAGTGCTAGAAGACCGGGGGGGCCTATGAATGAGCAGTTCTTC
TRBJ2-2 | few | TRBV5-1 | NA | CASSLVSGAGTGELFF | TGCGCCAGCAGCTTGGTGTCCGGGGCTGGCACCGGGGAGCTGTTTTTT
TRBJ2-7 | many | TRBV6-2/TRBV6-3 | TRBD1 | CASSYPKTGSGAYEQYF | TGTGCCAGCAGTTACCCAAAGACAGGGTCCGGAGCCTACGAGCAGTACTTC
TRBJ2-1 | NA | TRBV5-6 | NA | CASRGIEHEQFF | TGTGCCAGCAGGGGGATTGAGCATGAGCAGTTCTTC
TRBJ2-1 | few | TRBV3-1 | NA | CASRGRRDNEQFF | TGTGCCAGCAGGGGGAGACGGGACAATGAGCAGTTCTTC
TRBJ1-2 | many | TRBV3-1 | NA | CASSQGGGYTF | TGTGCCAGCAGCCAGGGAGGCGGCTACACCTTC
TRBJ2-5 | many | TRBV6-2/TRBV6-3 | TRBD2 | CASRTSGGETQYF | TGTGCCAGCAGAACATCGGGGGGAGAGACCCAGTACTTC
TRBJ2-7 | NA | TRBV7-8 | TRBD1 | CASSLEGTGAAYEQYF | TGTGCCAGCAGCTTAGAGGGGACAGGGGCGGCCTACGAGCAGTACTTC
TRBJ2-2 | NA | TRBV10-3 | TRBD2 | CAISGRSSGTHYVTGELFF | TGTGCCATCAGTGGGAGGTCTAGCGGGACCCACTATGTTACCGGGGAGCTGTTTTTT